The subject of this entry is one T cell receptor (beta chain). Its target antigen remains unknown. These data are taken from a study of T cells expressing NK-cell markers (dated by TCRdb to the early 2020s). The study in broad terms: In sorted CD3+CD56+NKG2C+, CD3+CD56+NKG2C- and CD3+CD56-NKG2C+ T-cell subsets from 7 or 8 donors, TCR beta-chain repertoires were profiled. Among the eight sequenced donors, only one was HCMV-seronegative, while the other seven were HCMV-seropositive. The eight sequenced donors were randomly selected healthy volunteers, three men and five women. Libraries were sequenced as 2 x 150 bp reads on Illumina HiSeq 2000/2500, MiSeq or NextSeq.

To determine HCMV serostatus, a commercial ELISA kit was used to detect HCMV-specific IgG in serum. Peripheral blood mononuclear cells were isolated from blood by Ficoll density gradient centrifugation. Overall study results and their limits: Those dominant clonotypes were again the most abundant among CD3+CD56-NKG2C+ cells in four donors, at roughly 28.3-65%. In a handful of donors, the dominant CD3+CD56+NKG2C+ clonotypes were among the top 10 CD8+ clonotypes and accounted for about 1.0-7.0% of CD8+ T cells. It remained unclear whether the expanded NKG2C-expressing T cell clones were specific for HCMV antigens.

CDR1 and CDR2, per the germline V gene, are SGHDN and FVKESK. Counted from cysteine to phenylalanine, this CDR3 has 16 amino acids. No coding sequence is recorded. The run used an Illumina HiSeq 2000. TCR beta cDNA libraries were prepared using 5'RACE template switching, which introduced a universal primer site and unique molecular identifiers. cDNA synthesis was primed from the TCR beta constant segment, followed by two successive PCR amplification steps. For the original study's pipeline: MIGEC was used to demultiplex reads and group reads by UMI, and MiTCR was used to assemble and quantify clonotypes. To exclude erroneous sequences, only TCR cDNA sequences supported by at least two reads were retained. Downstream repertoire analysis used the tcR package, and clonotypes were matched across fractions by CDR3 nucleotide sequence plus V segment. VDJmatch was used to annotate antigen specificity against VDJdb, with one amino acid substitution in CDR3 permitted. TCRdb reprocessed the reads and lists each CDR3 protein sequence as a single entry, with no DNA. Here the V and J calls rest on TCRdb's processing, not on the authors' analysis. The record for this sample contains some 190,000 distinct CDR3 sequences. Together, the top ten hold around 20% of the sample.

The sequenced material came from blood T cells: a sorted CD56 or NKG2C T cell subset, CD4+ or CD8+ T cells, or bulk PBMC T cells (not recorded which). The rearranged chain carries TRBV14 and TRBJ2-1; TCRdb's assignment of TRBD2 cannot be checked, as there is no DNA. The clonotype comes from a man aged 18 to 69 in good health. The CDR3 in this case is CASSQAPAGYYNEQFF.